The 31 T cell receptor beta chains in this list originate from one sample, sequenced in a study of cytomegalovirus exposure and HLA in healthy donors. Primers included in the PCR were 60 Vbeta and 13 Jbeta primers. Only in-frame clones appear in the TCRdb table, and some are missing; sequencing was by immunoSEQ multiplex PCR. The sample holds 100,000 to 140,000 clones, approximately 76% seen once. The sample consisted of PBMCs. The receptors derive from a man aged 18 to 30 in good health and CMV-seronegative.

The chain employs TRBV4-3 and TRBJ1-2, with no clear D. The CDR3 loop spans 14 amino acids. V lost 1 base, J lost 4 bases, and 10 bases lay in between. In germline, CDR1 is LGHNA, CDR2 YSLEER. The CDR3 coding sequence is TGCGCCAGCAGCCAAGTCGCACAAAGCTATGGCTACACCTTC. As protein: CASSQVAQSYGYTF.

Only one count was recorded for this clone. This rearrangement joins TRBV9 to TRBJ2-2; TRBD1 is a possible D gene (6 bases). Germline lookup yields CDR1 SGDLS and CDR2 YYNGEE. The CDR3 spans 16 residues. V was shortened by 0 bases and J by 3 bases, with 12 bases between the two germline ends. The CDR3 region is CASSVAPRTDTGELFF. CDR3 sequence (DNA): TGTGCCAGCAGCGTAGCCCCCCGGACAGACACCGGGGAGCTGTTTTTT.

The CDR3 coding sequence is TGTGCCAGCTCATCGGACAGGGGGGTCTACAATGAGCAGTTCTTC. Translated: CASSSDRGVYNEQFF. The V gene is TRBV18, the J gene TRBJ2-1; 10 bases fit TRBD1. The CDR3 runs to 15 residues. The V and J ends lost 5 bases and 3 bases, in that order; junction bases with no gene match: 4. CDR1 and CDR2 from the germline V gene are KGHSH and LQKENI.

The chain links TRBV20-1 to TRBJ1-2, with TRBD1 as a possible D gene (5 bases). This CDR3 contains 11 residues. Trimming pared 3 bases from V and 6 bases from J, leaving 8 bases between. The V gene's germline CDR1 is DFQATT and CDR2 SNEGSKA (reference sequence). CDR3 loop: CSARGGDGYTF. DNA of the CDR3: TGCAGTGCTAGGGGAGGGGATGGCTACACCTTC.

This clone occurred once. The CDR3 DNA reads as TGTGCCAGCAGTGAATACCGGGGGGGCAGCGGGGAGCTGTTTTTT. Protein: CASSEYRGGSGELFF. The rearrangement uses TRBV2 and TRBJ2-2; 8 positions agree with TRBD2. V lost 2 bases and J lost 7; bases outside the gene matches: 6. The CDR3 length is 15 residues. Germline lookup yields CDR1 SNHLY and CDR2 FYNNEI.

The CDR3 loop is CASSSGAHTDTQYF. CDR3 bases: TGTGCCAGCAGTTCAGGGGCCCACACAGATACGCAGTATTTT. The rearrangement joins TRBV6-5 to TRBJ2-3; D might be TRBD1 (6 bases). Trimming took off 4 bases at V and 2 bases at J, with 10 bases between the two ends. The CDR3 loop spans 14 amino acids. Germline CDR1 MNHEY, CDR2 SVGAGI.

This chain uses TRBV6-6 with TRBJ1-4; 9 bases fit TRBD1. V gave up 6 bases and J gave up 11 bases; unmatched junction bases: 13. Germline loops: CDR1 MNHNY, CDR2 SVGAGI (reference sequence). The CDR3 covers 15 residues. This CDR3 is CASSRTEGQGQKLFF. Here the CDR3 DNA reads TGTGCCAGCAGCCGAACGGAGGGACAGGGTCAGAAACTGTTTTTT.

The chain recombines TRBV19 with TRBJ1-1; no definite D call. The CDR3 runs to 14 residues. Trimming left V 0 bases short and J 0 bases short, with 5 bases between. Germline V gives CDR1 LNHDA, CDR2 SQIVND (reference sequence). The CDR3 DNA reads as TGTGCCAGTAGTATAGATCGGTTGAACACTGAAGCTTTCTTT. It encodes CASSIDRLNTEAFF.

The chain employs TRBV7-9 and TRBJ2-7; the D gene is possibly TRBD1 (6 bases). V lost 4 bases and J 6 bases, leaving 13 bases between the germline ends. This CDR3 contains 13 residues. Germline V lookup: CDR1 SEHNR, CDR2 FQNEAQ (reference sequence). For the CDR3, the DNA is TGTGCCAGCAGCTATACAGGGTCCGGCGAGCAGTACTTC. This codes for CASSYTGSGEQYF.

This clone came up a few times. This chain uses TRBV5-1 with TRBJ1-2; the match to TRBD1 covers 10 bases. The ends lost 2 bases at V and 8 bases at J; junction bases unmatched: 15. Germline lookup yields CDR1 SGHRS and CDR2 YFSETQ. The CDR3 contains 17 residues. The CDR3 reads CASSLNRPTGGDRGYTF. As DNA, the CDR3 is TGCGCCAGCAGCTTAAACCGTCCGACAGGGGGCGATCGGGGCTACACCTTC.

The rearrangement links TRBV5-4 to TRBJ2-5, with 8 bases fitting TRBD2. V gave up 4 bases and J gave up 5 bases; unmatched junction bases: 10. This CDR3 region has 15 residues. From germline, CDR1 is SGHNT and CDR2 YYREEE (reference sequence). The CDR3 DNA reads TGTGCCAGCAGCCTGAAACTAGCGGAGGCGGAGACCCAGTACTTC. Translation: CASSLKLAEAETQYF.

The V and J genes are TRBV19 and TRBJ2-3; TRBD2 aligns across 7 bases. The CDR3 is 15 amino acids. V shed 6 bases and J 0 bases; nucleotides not matched to a gene: 6. CDR1 and CDR2 (germline): LNHDA, SQIVND (reference sequence). The CDR3 is CASRAMRGSTDTQYF. The CDR3 DNA follows: TGTGCCAGTAGGGCAATGCGGGGGAGCACAGATACGCAGTATTTT.

The V and J genes are TRBV5-1 and TRBJ2-7; 10 nucleotides line up with TRBD1. The CDR3 loop spans 17 amino acids. Germline loops: CDR1 SGHRS, CDR2 YFSETQ. Trimming at V came to 3 bases and at J to 6 bases, leaving 15 bases not matched to a gene. CDR3 amino acids: CASSWVGPGQGFSEQYF. The CDR3 nucleotides read TGCGCCAGCAGCTGGGTGGGACCGGGACAGGGGTTTAGCGAGCAGTACTTC.

This clone was counted only a few times. The chain combines TRBV7-9 with TRBJ1-1; 10 positions match TRBD1. Germline V gene lookup returns CDR1 SEHNR and CDR2 FQNEAQ (reference sequence). The J segment lost 8 bases and the V segment lost 6 bases, leaving 9 bases of the junction unmatched. This CDR3 has 14 amino acids. CDR3 in amino acids: CASSPGQGLDEAFF. In DNA form, the CDR3 reads TGTGCCAGCAGTCCGGGACAGGGGCTCGACGAAGCTTTCTTT.

The chain carries TRBV10-2 and TRBJ2-2; 9 bases are shared with TRBD1. CDR3 length equals 14 residues. The trim removed 4 bases at V and 5 bases at J, leaving 2 bases unmatched. Germline CDR1 reads WSHSY; CDR2 reads SAAADI. The CDR3 region is CASSGGQGTGELFF. CDR3 DNA sequence: TGCGCCAGCAGTGGAGGACAGGGGACCGGGGAGCTGTTTTTT.

This chain uses TRBV5-1 with TRBJ2-1, with TRBD2 matching 7 bases. The ends lost 4 bases at V and 1 base at J; junction bases unmatched: 8. The CDR3 has 16 residues. Germline lookup yields CDR1 SGHRS and CDR2 YFSETQ. CDR3 protein: CASSTTSADSYNEQFF. The CDR3 DNA reads as TGCGCCAGCAGCACCACTAGCGCCGATTCCTACAATGAGCAGTTCTTC.

The genes are TRBV18 and TRBJ2-7; TRBD2 matches at 7 bases. The CDR3 covers 13 residues. V lost 2 bases and J lost 4; bases outside the gene matches: 2. Germline assignment: CDR1 KGHSH and CDR2 LQKENI. CDR3 loop: CASSPGGGYEQYF. Written as DNA, the CDR3 is TGTGCCAGCTCACCAGGGGGGGGTTACGAGCAGTACTTC. The complete variable domain, with remaining parts taken from reference TRBV18 and TRBJ2-7, reads NAGVMQNPRHLVRRRGQEARLRCSPMKGHSHVYWYRQLPEEGLKFMVYLQKENIIDESGMPKERFSAEFPKEGPSILRIQQVVRGDSAAYFCASSPGGGYEQYFGPGTRLTVT.

The V call is TRBV11-3, the J call TRBJ2-1; 8 bases are shared with TRBD1. V shed 2 bases, J shed 7 bases, and the junction held 4 bases outside the gene matches. Germline lookup yields CDR1 SGHNT and CDR2 YENEEA. CDR3 length equals 14 residues. In DNA form, the CDR3 reads TGTGCCAGCAGCTTACAGGGGGCGGGGAATGAGCAGTTCTTC. It codes for CASSLQGAGNEQFF.

V usage is TRBV6-5 and J usage is TRBJ2-3, with 8 nucleotides matching TRBD2. The J segment lost 6 bases and the V segment lost 8 bases, leaving 10 bases of the junction unmatched. Germline-derived CDR1 and CDR2 are MNHEY and SVGAGI. The CDR3 is 14 residues long. The chain's CDR3 is CASRGGTYTDTQYF. The CDR3 DNA reads as TGTGCCAGCCGGGGGGGGACCTACACCGATACGCAGTATTTT.

Concerning this clone: At one boundary the junction diverges from the germline segment, which might be a read error. The V gene is TRBV7-9, the J gene TRBJ2-3, with D possibly TRBD2 on 5 matching bases. The CDR3 loop spans 13 amino acids. The germline gives CDR1 SEHNR, CDR2 FQNEAQ (reference sequence). The CDR3 reads CSSSFGGTDTQYF. The CDR3 coding sequence is TGTTCCAGCAGCTTCGGGGGCACAGATACGCAGTATTTT.

This CDR3 is CASSESRETQYF. In DNA, the CDR3 is TGCGCCAGCAGTGAGTCCCGAGAGACCCAGTACTTC. The chain is built from TRBV10-2 and TRBJ2-5, with unresolved D. The CDR3 covers 12 residues. In germline, CDR1 is WSHSY, CDR2 SAAADI. Trimming removed 0 bases at V and 4 bases at J, with 3 bases between.

The CDR3 here is CASSQDLGTGHNEQFF. The CDR3 DNA follows: TGTGCCAGCAGCCAAGATCTGGGGACAGGGCACAATGAGCAGTTCTTC. V gene TRBV4-2 combines with J gene TRBJ2-1; 9 bases fit TRBD1. V was clipped by 0 bases and J by 5 bases; unmatched bases: 5. The CDR3 totals 16 residues. CDR1 LGHNA and CDR2 YNFKEQ come from the germline V gene.

V and J are TRBV7-2 and TRBJ2-3; 10 bases agree with TRBD2. This CDR3 comprises 17 residues. Looked up from germline, CDR1 is SGHTA and CDR2 is FQGNSA. The V segment lost 1 base and the J segment 6 bases; nucleotides outside the gene matches: 10. This CDR3 reads CASSLEPAGGPMDTQYF. CDR3 bases: TGTGCCAGCAGCTTAGAGCCAGCGGGGGGGCCAATGGATACGCAGTATTTT.

The V and J genes are TRBV4-2 and TRBJ2-1; perhaps TRBD1 as D (5 bases). Germline V gene data show CDR1 as LGHNA and CDR2 as YNFKEQ. Trimming removed 4 bases from V and 8 bases from J, with 15 bases in between. The CDR3 contains 14 residues. In nucleotides, the CDR3 is TGTGCCAGCAGCCCAATTACAGGTGGCGATGAGCAGTTCTTC. It codes for CASSPITGGDEQFF.

The chain combines TRBV6-5 with TRBJ1-2; D is possibly TRBD1 (6 bases). The germline CDR1 and CDR2 sequences are MNHEY and SVGAGI. V gave up 6 bases and J gave up 0 bases, with 14 bases separating them. CDR3 length equals 15 residues. The CDR3 spells CASSGQGSANYGYTF. CDR3 nucleotides: TGTGCCAGCAGCGGTCAGGGGTCAGCTAACTATGGCTACACCTTC.

The V and J genes are TRBV10-3 and TRBJ2-5; a weak D match, TRBD2 (6 bases). The assigned J gene may be wrong: the sequence end matches TRBJ2-7 better. This CDR3 is 13 amino acids long. Germline V CDR1 and CDR2: ENHRY, SYGVKD. The CDR3 region is CAISGGWGDEQYF. The CDR3 DNA sequence: TGTGCCATCAGTGGGGGGTGGGGGGACGAGCAGTACTTC.

The chain couples TRBV5-1 to TRBJ2-2, with TRBD1 matching over 7 bases. The CDR3 covers 16 residues. J gave up 1 base and V 3 bases, and 6 bases lay outside the gene matches. Germline values: CDR1 SGHRS, CDR2 YFSETQ. This chain's CDR3 is CASSSGTDKNTGELFF. The CDR3, as DNA: TGCGCCAGCAGCTCCGGGACAGATAAGAACACCGGGGAGCTGTTTTTT.

This chain's CDR3 is CASSQDSWSGETQYF. The DNA of the CDR3 is TGTGCCAGCAGCCAAGATTCATGGAGCGGGGAGACCCAGTACTTC. The chain recombines TRBV14 with TRBJ2-5; a weak D match, TRBD2 (6 bases). The CDR3 extends over 15 amino acids. Germline assignment: CDR1 SGHDN and CDR2 FVKESK. V was clipped by 0 bases and J by 5 bases, with 13 bases between them.

The chain has TRBV6-1 and TRBJ1-2, with 7 positions matching TRBD1. Germline V gene sequence: CDR1 MNHNS, CDR2 SASEGT. This CDR3 contains 14 residues. With 1 base clipped from V and 4 bases from J, the junction kept 3 bases outside the gene matches. The CDR3 here is CASSEGQGVYGYTF. CDR3 in DNA: TGTGCCAGCAGTGAAGGACAGGGTGTCTATGGCTACACCTTC.

This chain links TRBV6-5 with TRBJ2-5, with D maybe TRBD2 (5 bases). Germline assignment: CDR1 MNHEY and CDR2 SVGAGI. The ends were cut back, 5 bases at V and 5 bases at J, with 12 bases in the middle. The CDR3 totals 13 residues. Here the CDR3 DNA reads TGTGCCAGCAGTCTACAGCGGCGGGAGACCCAGTACTTC. This encodes CASSLQRRETQYF.

This chain links TRBV5-6 with TRBJ1-2, with a possible D match to TRBD1 (5 bases). Trimming stripped 7 bases from V and 1 base from J, with 14 bases between. CDR3 length equals 14 residues. Germline lookup yields CDR1 SGHDT and CDR2 YYEEEE. CDR3 DNA: TGTGCCAGCTCGGAGCAGGGAAGTAACTATGGCTACACCTTC. It codes for CASSEQGSNYGYTF. The whole variable domain, filled in from reference TRBV5-6 and TRBJ1-2, reads DAGVTQSPTHLIKTRGQQVTLRCSPKSGHDTVSWYQQALGQGPQFIFQYYEEEERQRGNFPDRFSGHQFPNYSSELNVNALLLGDSALYLCASSEQGSNYGYTFGSGTRLTVV.